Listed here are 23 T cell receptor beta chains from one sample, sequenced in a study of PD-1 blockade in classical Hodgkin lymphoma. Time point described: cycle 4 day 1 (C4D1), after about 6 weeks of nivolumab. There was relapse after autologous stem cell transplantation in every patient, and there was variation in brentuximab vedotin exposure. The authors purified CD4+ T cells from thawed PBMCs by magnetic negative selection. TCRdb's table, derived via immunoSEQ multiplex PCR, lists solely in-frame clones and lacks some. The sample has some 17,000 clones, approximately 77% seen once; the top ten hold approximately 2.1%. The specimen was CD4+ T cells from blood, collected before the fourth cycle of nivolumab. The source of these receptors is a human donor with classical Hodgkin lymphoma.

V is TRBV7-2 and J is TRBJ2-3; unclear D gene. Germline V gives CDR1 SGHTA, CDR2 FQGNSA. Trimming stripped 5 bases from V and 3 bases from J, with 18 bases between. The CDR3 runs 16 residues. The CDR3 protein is CASSRESSARTDTQYF. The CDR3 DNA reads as TGTGCCAGCAGCCGTGAGTCCTCTGCTCGAACAGATACGCAGTATTTT.

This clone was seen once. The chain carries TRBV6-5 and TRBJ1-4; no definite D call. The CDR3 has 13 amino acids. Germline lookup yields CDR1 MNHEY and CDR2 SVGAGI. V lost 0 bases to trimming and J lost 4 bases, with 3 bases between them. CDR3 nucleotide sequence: TGTGCCAGCAGTTACTCGATTAATGAAAAACTGTTTTTT. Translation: CASSYSINEKLFF.

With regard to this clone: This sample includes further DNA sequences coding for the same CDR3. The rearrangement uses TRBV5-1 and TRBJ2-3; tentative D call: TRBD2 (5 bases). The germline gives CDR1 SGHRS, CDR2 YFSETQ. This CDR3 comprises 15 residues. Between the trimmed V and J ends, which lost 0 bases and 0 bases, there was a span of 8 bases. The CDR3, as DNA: TGCGCCAGCAGCTTGGAGGGCGGGAGCACAGATACGCAGTATTTT. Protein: CASSLEGGSTDTQYF.

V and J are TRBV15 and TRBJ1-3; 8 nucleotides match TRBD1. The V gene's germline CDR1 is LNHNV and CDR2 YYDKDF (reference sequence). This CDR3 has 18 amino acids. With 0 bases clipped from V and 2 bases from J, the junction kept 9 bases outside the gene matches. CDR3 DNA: TGTGCCACCAGCAGAGAGGGTAGAACAGGGGGTACTGGAAACACCATATATTTT. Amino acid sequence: CATSREGRTGGTGNTIYF.

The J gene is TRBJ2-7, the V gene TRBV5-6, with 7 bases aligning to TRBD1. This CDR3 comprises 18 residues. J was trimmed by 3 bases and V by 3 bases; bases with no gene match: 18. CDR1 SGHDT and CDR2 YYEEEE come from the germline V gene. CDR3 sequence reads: CASSSITVWGQSDYEQYV. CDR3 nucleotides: TGTGCCAGCAGCTCTATTACCGTGTGGGGACAGTCGGACTACGAGCAGTACGTC.

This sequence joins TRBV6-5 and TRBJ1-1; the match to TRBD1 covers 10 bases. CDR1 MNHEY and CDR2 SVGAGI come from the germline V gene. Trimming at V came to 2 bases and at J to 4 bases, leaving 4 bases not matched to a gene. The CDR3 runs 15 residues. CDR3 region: CASSYRRDRGTEAFF. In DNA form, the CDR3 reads TGTGCCAGCAGTTACCGCCGGGACAGGGGCACTGAAGCTTTCTTT.

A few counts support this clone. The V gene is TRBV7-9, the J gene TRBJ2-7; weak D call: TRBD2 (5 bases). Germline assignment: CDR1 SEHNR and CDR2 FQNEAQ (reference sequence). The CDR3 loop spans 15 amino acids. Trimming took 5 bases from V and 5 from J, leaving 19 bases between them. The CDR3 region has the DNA TGTGCCAGCAGCCCTGGTCAACAGCTCGGGAACGAGCAGTACTTC. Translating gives CASSPGQQLGNEQYF. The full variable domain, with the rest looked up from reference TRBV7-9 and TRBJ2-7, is DTGVSQNPRHKITKRGQNVTFRCDPISEHNRLYWYRQTLGQGPEFLTYFQNEAQLEKSRLLSDRFSAERPKGSFSTLEIQRTEQGDSAMYLCASSPGQQLGNEQYFGPGTRLTVT.

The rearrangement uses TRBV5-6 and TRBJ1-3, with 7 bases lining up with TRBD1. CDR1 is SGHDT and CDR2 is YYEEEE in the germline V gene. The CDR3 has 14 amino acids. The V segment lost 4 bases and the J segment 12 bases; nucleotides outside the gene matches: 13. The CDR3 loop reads CASSPLGEGAIIYF. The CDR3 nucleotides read TGTGCCAGCAGCCCGCTGGGCGAGGGGGCCATCATATATTTT.

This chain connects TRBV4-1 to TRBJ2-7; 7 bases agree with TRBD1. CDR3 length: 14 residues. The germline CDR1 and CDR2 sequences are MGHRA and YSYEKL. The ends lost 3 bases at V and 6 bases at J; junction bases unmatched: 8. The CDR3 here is CASSHPETGPEQYF. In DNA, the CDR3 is TGCGCCAGCAGCCACCCGGAGACAGGGCCCGAGCAGTACTTC.

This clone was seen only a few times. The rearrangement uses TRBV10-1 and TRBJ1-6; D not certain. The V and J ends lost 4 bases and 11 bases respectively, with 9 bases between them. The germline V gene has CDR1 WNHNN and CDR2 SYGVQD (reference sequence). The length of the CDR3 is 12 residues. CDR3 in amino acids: CASSAPGTPLHF. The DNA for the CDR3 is TGCGCCAGCAGTGCCCCCGGTACACCCCTCCACTTT.

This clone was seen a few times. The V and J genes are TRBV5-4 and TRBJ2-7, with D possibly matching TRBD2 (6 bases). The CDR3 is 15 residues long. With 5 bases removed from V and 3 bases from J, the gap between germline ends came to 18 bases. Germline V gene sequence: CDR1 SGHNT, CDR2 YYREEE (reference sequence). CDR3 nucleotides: TGTGCCAGCAGTCCGGGACTGGTGCCATACTACGAGCAGTACTTC. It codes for CASSPGLVPYYEQYF.

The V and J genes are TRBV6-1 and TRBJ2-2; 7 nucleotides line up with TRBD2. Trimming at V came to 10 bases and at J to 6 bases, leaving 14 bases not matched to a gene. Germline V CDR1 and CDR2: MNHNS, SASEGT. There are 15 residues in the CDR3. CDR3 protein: CATRRAGVVPGELFF. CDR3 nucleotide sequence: TGTGCCACCCGTAGGGCGGGAGTGGTTCCCGGGGAGCTGTTTTTT.

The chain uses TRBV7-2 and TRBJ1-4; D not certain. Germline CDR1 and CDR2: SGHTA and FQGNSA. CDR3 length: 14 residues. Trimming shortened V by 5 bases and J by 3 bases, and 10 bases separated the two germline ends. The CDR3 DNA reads TGTGCCAGCAGCCCCGGATGGGCTAATGAAAAACTGTTTTTT. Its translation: CASSPGWANEKLFF. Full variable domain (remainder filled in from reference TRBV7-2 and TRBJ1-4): GAGVSQSPSNKVTEKGKDVELRCDPISGHTALYWYRQSLGQGLEFLIYFQGNSAPDKSGLPSDRFSAERTGGSVSTLTIQRTQQEDSAVYLCASSPGWANEKLFFGSGTQLSVL.

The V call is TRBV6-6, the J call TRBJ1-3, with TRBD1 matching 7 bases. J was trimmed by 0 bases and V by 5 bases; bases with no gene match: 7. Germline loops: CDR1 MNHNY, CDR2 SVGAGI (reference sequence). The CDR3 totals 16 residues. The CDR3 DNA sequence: TGTGCCAGCAGTACAGACAGGGTCGGCTCTGGAAACACCATATATTTT. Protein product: CASSTDRVGSGNTIYF.

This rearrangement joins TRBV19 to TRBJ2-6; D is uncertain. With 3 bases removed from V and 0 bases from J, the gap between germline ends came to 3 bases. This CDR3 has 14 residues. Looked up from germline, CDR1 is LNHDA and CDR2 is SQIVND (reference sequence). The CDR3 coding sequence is TGTGCCAGTAGTATCCTCTCTGGGGCCAACGTCCTGACTTTC. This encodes CASSILSGANVLTF. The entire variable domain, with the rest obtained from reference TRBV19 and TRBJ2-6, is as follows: DGGITQSPKYLFRKEGQNVTLSCEQNLNHDAMYWYRQDPGQGLRLIYYSQIVNDFQKGDIAEGYSVSREKKESFPLTVTSAQKNPTAFYLCASSILSGANVLTFGAGSRLTVL.

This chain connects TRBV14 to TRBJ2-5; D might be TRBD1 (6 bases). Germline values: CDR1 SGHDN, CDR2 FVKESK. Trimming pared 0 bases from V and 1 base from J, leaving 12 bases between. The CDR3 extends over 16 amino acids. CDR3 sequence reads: CASSQDETGFQETQYF. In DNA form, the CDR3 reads TGTGCCAGCAGCCAAGATGAGACAGGATTCCAAGAGACCCAGTACTTC.

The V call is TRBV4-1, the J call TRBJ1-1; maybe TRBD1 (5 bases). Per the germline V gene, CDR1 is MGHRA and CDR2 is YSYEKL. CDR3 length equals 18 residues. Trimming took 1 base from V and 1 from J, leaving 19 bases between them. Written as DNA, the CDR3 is TGCGCCAGCAGCCAAGGGACGACAGCTAATTACAGGAACACTGAAGCTTTCTTT. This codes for CASSQGTTANYRNTEAFF.

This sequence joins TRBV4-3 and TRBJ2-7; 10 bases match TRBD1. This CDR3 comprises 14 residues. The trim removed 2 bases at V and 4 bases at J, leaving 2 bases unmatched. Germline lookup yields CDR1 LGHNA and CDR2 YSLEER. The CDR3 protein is CASSQRTGGYEQYF. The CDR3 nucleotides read TGCGCCAGCAGCCAAAGGACAGGGGGATACGAGCAGTACTTC.

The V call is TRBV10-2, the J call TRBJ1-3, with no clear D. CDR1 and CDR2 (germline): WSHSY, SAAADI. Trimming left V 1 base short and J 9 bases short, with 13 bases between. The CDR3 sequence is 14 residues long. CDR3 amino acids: CASSELPLGGTIYF. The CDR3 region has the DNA TGCGCCAGCAGTGAGTTACCCCTCGGAGGCACCATATATTTT.

The CDR3 DNA reads TGCGCCAGCAGTGAATATTACCAAGAGACCCAGTACTTC. Protein product: CASSEYYQETQYF. This chain links TRBV10-2 with TRBJ2-5; D not certain. The CDR3 length is 13 residues. Trimming stripped 3 bases from V and 0 bases from J, with 5 bases between. The germline V gene encodes CDR1 WSHSY and CDR2 SAAADI.

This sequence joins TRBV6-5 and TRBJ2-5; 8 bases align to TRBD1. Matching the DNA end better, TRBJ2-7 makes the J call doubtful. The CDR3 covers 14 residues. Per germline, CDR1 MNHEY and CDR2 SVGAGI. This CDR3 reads CASSPRDRFYEQYF. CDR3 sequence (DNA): TGTGCCAGCAGCCCCCGGGACAGGTTCTACGAGCAGTACTTC.

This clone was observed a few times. The CDR3 is CASTSQVRSGNTIYF. The DNA for the CDR3 is TGTGCCAGCACCTCCCAGGTCCGCTCAGGAAACACCATATATTTT. J is TRBJ1-3 and V is TRBV7-9; D is unresolved. Trimming removed 7 bases at V and 4 bases at J, with 17 bases between. Germline V gene lookup returns CDR1 SEHNR and CDR2 FQNEAQ (reference sequence). This CDR3 is built from 15 residues.

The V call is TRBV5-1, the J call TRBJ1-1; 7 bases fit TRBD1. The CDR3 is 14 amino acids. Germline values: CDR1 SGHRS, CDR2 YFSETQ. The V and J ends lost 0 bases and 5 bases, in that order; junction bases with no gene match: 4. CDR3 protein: CASSLETGLTEAFF. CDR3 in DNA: TGCGCCAGCAGCTTGGAGACAGGGCTGACTGAAGCTTTCTTT.